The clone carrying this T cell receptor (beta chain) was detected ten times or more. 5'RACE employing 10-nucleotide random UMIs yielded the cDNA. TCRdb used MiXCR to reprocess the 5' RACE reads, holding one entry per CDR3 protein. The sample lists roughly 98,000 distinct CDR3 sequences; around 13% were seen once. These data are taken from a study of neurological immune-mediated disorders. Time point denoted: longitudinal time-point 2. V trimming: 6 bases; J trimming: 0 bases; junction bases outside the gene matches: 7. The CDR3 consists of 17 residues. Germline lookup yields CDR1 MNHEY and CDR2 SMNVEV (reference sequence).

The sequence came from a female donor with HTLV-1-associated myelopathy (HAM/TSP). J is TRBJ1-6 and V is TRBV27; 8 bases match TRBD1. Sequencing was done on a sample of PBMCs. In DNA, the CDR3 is TGTGCCAGCAGACTAATTACAGGGGGCTCCTATAATTCACCCCTCCACTTT. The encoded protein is CASRLITGGSYNSPLHF.